These 18 T cell receptor beta chains originate from one sample sequenced in a study of neurological immune-mediated disorders. Each CDR3 protein is one row after TCRdb ran MiXCR on the 5' RACE reads. The data show 39,000 or so distinct CDR3 sequences, 2% to 2.5% seen once. The sample comprised PBMCs. These receptor sequences come from a young man with multiple sclerosis.

Only a few counts were recorded for this clonotype. This chain connects TRBV20-1 to TRBJ2-7; 10 nucleotides line up with TRBD2. Germline-derived CDR1 and CDR2 are DFQATT and SNEGSKA (reference sequence). This CDR3 region has 14 residues. Trimming took 1 base from V and 12 from J; bases not matched to a gene: 12. The CDR3 DNA reads TGCAGTGCTAGAGCGGCTAGCGGGAGAATCTTCGGGTACTTC. This translates into CSARAASGRIFGYF.

This clonotype appeared many times. This chain joins TRBV6-5 and TRBJ2-5, with D unclear. The CDR3 has 11 amino acids. With 8 bases removed from V and 3 bases from J, the gap between germline ends came to 7 bases. The germline gives CDR1 MNHEY, CDR2 SVGAGI. The CDR3 DNA sequence: TGTGCCAGCGGTAGGGAAGAGACCCAGTACTTC. It yields the protein CASGREETQYF.

This clonotype appeared many times. V gene TRBV27 combines with J gene TRBJ2-7; a possible D gene is TRBD1 (5 bases). The CDR3 is 13 residues long. The V gene's germline CDR1 is MNHEY and CDR2 SMNVEV (reference sequence). Deletions cut 6 bases from V and 3 bases from J, with 12 bases between. CDR3: CASRSDSYYEQYF. CDR3 nucleotides: TGTGCCAGCAGGTCAGACAGCTACTACGAGCAGTACTTC.

The CDR3 spells CASSFTGGDETQYF. Written as DNA, the CDR3 is TGCGCCAGCAGTTTTACAGGGGGCGATGAGACCCAGTACTTC. The chain combines TRBV5-1 with TRBJ2-5, with 9 bases that match TRBD1. Looked up from germline, CDR1 is SGHRS and CDR2 is YFSETQ. Losses at the gene ends were 5 bases for V and 5 bases for J; bases not matched to a gene: 7. The length of the CDR3 is 14 residues.

This clonotype was detected ten times or more. The gene calls are TRBV6-5 and TRBJ1-1, with TRBD1 matching 9 bases. CDR3 length: 15 amino acids. Germline CDR1 and CDR2: MNHEY and SVGAGI. With 5 bases clipped from V and 2 bases from J, the junction kept 6 bases outside the gene matches. The CDR3 DNA is TGTGCCAGCAGTCACGACAGGGGGGTTAACACTGAAGCTTTCTTT. Translated: CASSHDRGVNTEAFF.

This clonotype was recorded a few times. A read error is possible here, since a much larger clone lies one base away. V is TRBV2 and J is TRBJ2-5; no reliable D call. CDR1 is SNHLY and CDR2 is FYNNEI in the germline V gene. This CDR3 region has 12 residues. The chain's CDR3 is CASSGSVENQYF. In nucleotides, the CDR3 is TGTGCCAGCAGTGGATCTGTGGAGAACCAGTACTTC.

This clonotype was seen ten or more times. The chain joins TRBV20-1 to TRBJ1-5; 7 bases fit TRBD1. Germline V gives CDR1 DFQATT, CDR2 SNEGSKA (reference sequence). This CDR3 comprises 13 residues. The V and J ends lost 5 bases and 7 bases, in that order; junction bases with no gene match: 8. In DNA form, the CDR3 reads TGCAGTGCTGAGGGAGACAGGGACCAGCCCCAGCATTTT. This codes for CSAEGDRDQPQHF.

This clonotype was detected only a few times. The chain joins TRBV12-3 or TRBV12-4 to TRBJ2-3; a weak D match, TRBD2 (5 bases). The CDR3 consists of 11 residues. Trimming removed 8 bases from V and 3 bases from J, with 6 bases in between. CDR3 sequence: CASRGTDTQYF. The DNA for the CDR3 is TGTGCCAGCCGAGGGACAGATACGCAGTATTTT.

This clonotype was found many times. This chain joins TRBV20-1 and TRBJ2-5, with TRBD1 matching over 9 bases. The CDR3 contains 14 residues. Germline CDR1 reads DFQATT; CDR2 reads SNEGSKA (reference sequence). Losses at the gene ends were 6 bases for V and 2 bases for J; bases not matched to a gene: 7. The CDR3 DNA reads as TGCAGTGCCGGAGACAGGGGGGTACAAGAGACCCAGTACTTC. Amino acid sequence: CSAGDRGVQETQYF.

This clonotype occurred many times. The chain carries TRBV3-1 and TRBJ1-4, with unresolved D. Germline CDR1 LGHDT, CDR2 YNNKEL (reference sequence). This CDR3 comprises 15 residues. The germline V and J ends were trimmed by 1 base and 7 bases, with 13 bases remaining between them. CDR3 sequence reads: CASSQGAGSGEKLFF. CDR3 nucleotides: TGTGCCAGCAGCCAAGGAGCGGGGTCGGGTGAAAAACTGTTTTTT.

This clonotype came up many times. The J gene is TRBJ2-2, the V gene TRBV6-2 or TRBV6-3, with 9 bases lining up with TRBD1. The CDR3 covers 15 residues. V trimming: 6 bases; J trimming: 7 bases; junction bases outside the gene matches: 9. Germline V lookup: CDR1 MNHEY, CDR2 SVGEGT. CDR3 loop: CASRDGTGSNGELFF. CDR3 DNA sequence: TGTGCCAGCAGGGATGGGACAGGGAGTAACGGGGAGCTGTTTTTT.

In its sample, this clonotype was seen many times. CDR3 nucleotides: TGTGCCACCTCCTCGAGTGAGGTGAACACTGAAGCTTTCTTT. Encoded protein: CATSSSEVNTEAFF. The chain links TRBV24-1 to TRBJ1-1, with D unresolved. The germline gives CDR1 KGHDR, CDR2 SFDVKD. With 9 bases removed from V and 0 bases from J, the gap between germline ends came to 13 bases. The CDR3 consists of 14 residues.

This clonotype occurred many times. V is TRBV20-1 and J is TRBJ2-7; tentative D call: TRBD1 (5 bases). There are 15 residues in the CDR3. In germline, CDR1 is DFQATT, CDR2 SNEGSKA (reference sequence). Trimming stripped 4 bases from V and 4 bases from J, with 20 bases between. The CDR3 sequence: CSAIPTEPRGYEQYF. The DNA of the CDR3 is TGCAGTGCTATTCCGACTGAACCTAGGGGTTACGAGCAGTACTTC.

This clonotype was counted ten times or more. The V call is TRBV12-3 or TRBV12-4, the J call TRBJ1-3, with D perhaps TRBD1 (6 bases). With 3 bases removed from V and 1 base from J, the gap between germline ends came to 10 bases. The CDR3 has 15 residues. The CDR3, as DNA: TGTGCCAGCAGTTTTAGCAGGGGATCTGGAAACACCATATATTTT. It codes for CASSFSRGSGNTIYF.

There are many counts of this clonotype. The chain is built from TRBV12-3 or TRBV12-4 and TRBJ2-1; 7 nucleotides agree with TRBD2. V dropped 6 bases and J dropped 4; count of bases not matched to a gene: 9. This CDR3 contains 15 residues. CDR3 residues: CASRESGNSYNEQFF. DNA for the CDR3: TGTGCCAGCAGAGAGAGCGGGAACTCGTACAATGAGCAGTTCTTC.

This clonotype was seen at least ten times. The chain is built from TRBV5-1 and TRBJ2-5; D remains unclear. The CDR3 consists of 14 residues. Germline values: CDR1 SGHRS, CDR2 YFSETQ. Trimming took off 5 bases at V and 1 base at J, with 12 bases between the two ends. The CDR3, as DNA: TGCGCCAGCAGTGACGGAGCCGGCCAAGAGACCCAGTACTTC. Protein product: CASSDGAGQETQYF.

A few counts support this clonotype. The chain employs TRBV7-9 and TRBJ2-7, with D possibly matching TRBD1 (5 bases). The CDR3 sequence is 15 residues long. V lost 3 bases, J lost 7 bases, and 19 bases lay in between. Germline V lookup: CDR1 SEHNR, CDR2 FQNEAQ (reference sequence). The CDR3 loop reads CASSFTRPRGEEQYF. DNA for the CDR3: TGTGCCAGCAGCTTTACGCGCCCTAGGGGCGAAGAGCAGTACTTC.

This clonotype was seen at least ten times. The chain has TRBV7-9 and TRBJ2-1; TRBD2 matches 11 bases. The CDR3 has 15 residues. The germline CDR1 and CDR2 sequences are SEHNR and FQNEAQ (reference sequence). After removal of 5 bases from V and 5 bases from J, the junction contained 5 bases not matched to a gene. CDR3 coding DNA: TGTGCCAGCAGCCTGGGACTAGCGGAGAACAATGAGCAGTTCTTC. This gives the protein CASSLGLAENNEQFF.